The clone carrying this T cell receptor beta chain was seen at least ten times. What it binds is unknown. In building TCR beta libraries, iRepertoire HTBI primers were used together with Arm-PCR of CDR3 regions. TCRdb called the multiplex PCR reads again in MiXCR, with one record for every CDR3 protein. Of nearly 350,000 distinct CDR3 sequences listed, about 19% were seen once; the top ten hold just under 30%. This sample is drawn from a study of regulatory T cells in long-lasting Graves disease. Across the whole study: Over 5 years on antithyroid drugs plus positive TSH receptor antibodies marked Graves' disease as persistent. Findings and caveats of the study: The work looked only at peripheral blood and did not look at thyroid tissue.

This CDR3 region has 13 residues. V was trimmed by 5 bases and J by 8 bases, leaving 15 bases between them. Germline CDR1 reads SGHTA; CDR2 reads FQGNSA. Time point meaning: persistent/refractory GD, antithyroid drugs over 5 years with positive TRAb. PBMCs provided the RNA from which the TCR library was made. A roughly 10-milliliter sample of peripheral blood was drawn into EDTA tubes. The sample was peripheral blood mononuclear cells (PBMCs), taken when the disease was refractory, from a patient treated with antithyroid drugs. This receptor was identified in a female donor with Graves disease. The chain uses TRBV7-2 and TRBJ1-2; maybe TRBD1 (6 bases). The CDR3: CASSPRGGEGYTF. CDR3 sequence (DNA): TGTGCCAGCAGCCCCAGGGGAGGGGAGGGCTACACCTTC.